Sequencing of this TCR beta chain was carried out in a study of pediatric ulcerative colitis. Study conclusions and caveats: A couple of patients had blood samples with substantially reduced template counts. No controls had the two rectal clonotypes shared by ulcerative colitis patients.

The protocol was immunoSEQ multiplex PCR, while the TCRdb copy is restricted to in-frame clones and leaves out a portion. The sample includes 55,000 to 80,000 clones, 70% to 85% of them seen just once. Turning to this clone: The antigen is not known.

The CDR3 is 16 amino acids. Trimming stripped 0 bases from V and 1 base from J, with 12 bases between. The germline V gene encodes CDR1 MGHDK and CDR2 SYGVNS. This chain links TRBV25-1 with TRBJ1-1, with D possibly TRBD1 on 5 matching bases. This receptor was taken from a boy aged 5-17 years with moderate ulcerative colitis. Sample: blood. The CDR3 bases are TGTGCCAGCAGTGAATATTGGCGGGGGACGAACACTGAAGCTTTCTTT. Translating gives CASSEYWRGTNTEAFF.